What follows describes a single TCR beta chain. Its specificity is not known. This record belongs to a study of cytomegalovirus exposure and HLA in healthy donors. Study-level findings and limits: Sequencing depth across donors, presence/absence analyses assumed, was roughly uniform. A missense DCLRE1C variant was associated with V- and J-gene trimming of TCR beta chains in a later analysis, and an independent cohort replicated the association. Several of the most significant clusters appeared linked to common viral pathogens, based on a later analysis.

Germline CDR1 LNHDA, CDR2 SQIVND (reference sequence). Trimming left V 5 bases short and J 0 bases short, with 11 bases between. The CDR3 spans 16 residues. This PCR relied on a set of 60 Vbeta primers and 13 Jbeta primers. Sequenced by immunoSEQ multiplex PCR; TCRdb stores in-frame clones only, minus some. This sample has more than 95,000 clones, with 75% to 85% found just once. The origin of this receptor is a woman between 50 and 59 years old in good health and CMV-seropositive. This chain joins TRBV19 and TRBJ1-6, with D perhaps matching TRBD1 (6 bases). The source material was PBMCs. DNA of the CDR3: TGTGCCAGTAGTGTTACAGGGAGCTCCTATAATTCACCCCTCCACTTT. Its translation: CASSVTGSSYNSPLHF.